Sequencing of this T cell receptor beta chain was carried out in a study of blood T cells in healthy people across ages. Looking at the study overall: For every two T cells, template switching captured about one barcoded beta molecule.

Study results and limitations: No one knew whether donors had CMV, which possibly confounded expanded clonotype changes.

Per germline, CDR1 MNHEY and CDR2 SVGEGT. Trimming left V 6 bases short and J 2 bases short, with 9 bases between. This CDR3 has 13 amino acids. Isolation yielded PBMCs, at least 7 million per sample, in every case. Per sample, at least 6 micrograms of total RNA were extracted. The authors ran a second PCR of about 6 to 11 cycles using a sample-barcoded 5' primer and a J-beta primer mix. Using its own MiXCR run on the 5' RACE reads, TCRdb lists one record per CDR3 protein. Among roughly 640,000 distinct CDR3 sequences listed, approximately 30% were seen once. Turning to this clonotype: Its specificity is not known.

The receptor comes from a woman aged 80 or over in good health. J is TRBJ2-3 and V is TRBV6-2 or TRBV6-3; tentative D call: TRBD2 (5 bases). Sequenced material: blood. The CDR3 region has the DNA TGTGCCAGCAGGGAGGATAACACAGATACGCAGTATTTT. Amino acids: CASREDNTDTQYF.